Listed below are T cell receptor beta chains from one sample, sequenced in a study of blood T cells in healthy people across ages. TCRdb re-derived calls from the 5' RACE reads in MiXCR, one entry per CDR3 protein. The sample yields around 1,000,000 distinct CDR3 sequences, approximately 26% seen once. A further study also used this sample, focusing on T cells of mothers and their children.

The source material was blood. These receptors were taken from a girl under 10 years old in good health. Both conserved end residues are part of each CDR3. The D gene is left open where the match is weak. Not every row has a clone size; where given, it reads once, few, many or a size class.

J,V,size,D,CDR3,DNA
TRBJ2-7,TRBV7-8,-,TRBD1,CASSFFWDRAYEQYF,TGTGCCAGCAGCTTTTTTTGGGACAGGGCCTACGAGCAGTACTTC
TRBJ2-1,TRBV3-1,-,TRBD2,CASSQVGGDSYNEQFF,TGTGCCAGCAGCCAAGTTGGGGGGGACTCCTACAATGAGCAGTTCTTC
TRBJ2-5,TRBV14,few,-,CASSQDWSGETQYF,TGTGCCAGCAGCCAAGATTGGAGCGGGGAGACCCAGTACTTC
TRBJ2-7,TRBV5-1,-,TRBD2,CASSSPIAGVDFREQYF,TGCGCCAGCAGCTCACCGATAGCGGGAGTGGATTTTCGCGAGCAGTACTTC
TRBJ2-7,TRBV7-9,few,-,CASSWVGGQPYEQYF,TGTGCCAGCAGCTGGGTCGGGGGGCAACCCTACGAGCAGTACTTC
TRBJ2-5,TRBV5-1,-,TRBD2,CASSTANWGGETQYF,TGCGCCAGCAGCACAGCAAACTGGGGGGGAGAGACCCAGTACTTC
TRBJ2-5,TRBV2,many,TRBD1,CASIGETGTTQETQYF,TGTGCCAGCATCGGAGAGACAGGGACCACCCAAGAGACCCAGTACTTC
TRBJ1-5,TRBV20-1,few,-,CSAREGTGPRHF,TGCAGTGCTAGAGAGGGGACGGGCCCAAGGCATTTT
TRBJ2-7,TRBV29-1,-,-,CSVSRRTDHEQYF,TGCAGCGTTTCCCGTCGGACGGACCACGAGCAGTACTTC
TRBJ2-5,TRBV21-1,-,-,CASSNWPGRETQYF,TGTGCCAGCAGCAATTGGCCCGGCAGGGAGACCCAGTACTTC